The clone carrying this TCR beta chain was seen at least ten times. Germline CDR1 is DFQATT and CDR2 is SNEGSKA (reference sequence). CDR3 length: 14 residues. V was pared by 3 bases and J by 1 base, with 12 bases between. The sample comes from a study of T cells in Graves' hyperthyroidism and ophthalmopathy. There were TCR beta CDR3 regions amplified from RNA transcripts. TCR CDR3 regions were first amplified by RT-PCR with HTBI primers. TCRdb redid the calling of the multiplex PCR reads with MiXCR, one entry per CDR3 protein. The data show around 290,000 distinct CDR3 sequences, approximately 13% seen once.

The specimen sequenced was blood. The receptor was isolated from a woman in her 40s with Graves' hyperthyroidism. The chain carries TRBV20-1 and TRBJ1-1; no reliable D call. The CDR3 spells CSARARRENTEAFF. CDR3 in DNA: TGCAGTGCTAGGGCAAGAAGAGAGAACACTGAAGCTTTCTTT.